The clone carrying this T cell receptor beta chain has only one observation. Its matching antigen is unknown. The sample originates from a study of T cell responses to AZD1222 COVID-19 vaccine. General study results and limits: A reported finding is that nearly half of spike-specific TCRs target unmutated variant regions. Repertoires were obtained solely post-peak T cell response.

The assay was immunoSEQ multiplex PCR, and TCRdb's table has in-frame clones only and misses some. The table lists approximately 150,000 clones, 88% of them singletons. Germline CDR1 and CDR2: MNHEY and SVGAGI. CDR3 length: 14 amino acids. The V end was cut by 2 bases, the J end by 2 bases, with 10 bases between. The material sequenced was peripheral blood, taken 28 days after the second AZD1222 dose. The chain links TRBV6-5 to TRBJ2-7, with TRBD1 as a possible D gene (5 bases). This TCR derives from an adult who received the AZD1222 COVID-19 vaccine. CDR3 loop: CASSYVDKTYEQYF. CDR3 sequence (DNA): TGTGCCAGCAGTTACGTGGACAAAACCTACGAGCAGTACTTC.